The 5 T cell receptor beta chains below were found in one sample sequenced in a study of sequential checkpoint blockade in melanoma. Here immunoSEQ multiplex PCR was the method, and the copy in TCRdb shows in-frame clones only, minus some. The sample lists about 20,000 clones, over 65% seen once, with 4.8% in the top ten. Regarding treatment: randomized to nivolumab then ipilimumab (arm A) or the reverse (arm B). The sequenced sample was tumor tissue (inferred from file names), obtained from a patient given nivolumab and ipilimumab in sequence. Receptors originate from a human donor with melanoma.

This clone has only a few counts. The rearrangement uses TRBV19 and TRBJ1-1; D is unresolved. This CDR3 contains 12 residues. V lost 7 bases, J lost 0 bases, and 6 bases lay in between. Looked up from germline, CDR1 is LNHDA and CDR2 is SQIVND (reference sequence). As DNA, the CDR3 is TGTGCCAGTAACATTATGAACACTGAAGCTTTCTTT. It codes for CASNIMNTEAFF.

The chain has TRBV19 and TRBJ1-3, with TRBD1 matching over 9 bases. This CDR3 has 16 amino acids. V trimming: 5 bases; J trimming: 3 bases; junction bases outside the gene matches: 8. The germline V gene has CDR1 LNHDA and CDR2 SQIVND (reference sequence). The DNA of the CDR3 is TGTGCCAGTAGTCCCCGACAGGGGGTTGATGGAAACACCATATATTTT. It yields the protein CASSPRQGVDGNTIYF.

The chain couples TRBV28 to TRBJ1-1; 8 positions match TRBD1. The CDR3 is 15 amino acids. CDR1 MDHEN and CDR2 SYDVKM come from the germline V gene. The V segment lost 8 bases and the J segment 4 bases; nucleotides outside the gene matches: 12. The CDR3 DNA is TGTGCCAGCCACCCCAGGACAGGGTTCCCCACTGAAGCTTTCTTT. Residues: CASHPRTGFPTEAFF.

The genes are TRBV6-7 and TRBJ2-1, with 9 bases matching TRBD1. TRBV6-7 is flagged as an ORF with uncertain function. CDR3 length: 14 residues. V was clipped by 5 bases and J by 5 bases; unmatched bases: 4. The CDR3 DNA follows: TGTGCCAGCAGTGTGGGGACAGGGCACAATGAGCAGTTCTTC. Amino acids: CASSVGTGHNEQFF.

The table lists this clone with a few counts. The chain's CDR3 is CASSHRTVNTEAFF. The CDR3 region has the DNA TGTGCCAGCAGTCATCGGACAGTGAACACTGAAGCTTTCTTT. This rearrangement joins TRBV6-8 to TRBJ1-1, with TRBD1 as a possible D gene (6 bases). There are 14 residues in the CDR3. V was cut by 5 bases and J by 0 bases, with 10 bases left in between. Germline V gene lookup returns CDR1 MNHGY and CDR2 SAAAGT.